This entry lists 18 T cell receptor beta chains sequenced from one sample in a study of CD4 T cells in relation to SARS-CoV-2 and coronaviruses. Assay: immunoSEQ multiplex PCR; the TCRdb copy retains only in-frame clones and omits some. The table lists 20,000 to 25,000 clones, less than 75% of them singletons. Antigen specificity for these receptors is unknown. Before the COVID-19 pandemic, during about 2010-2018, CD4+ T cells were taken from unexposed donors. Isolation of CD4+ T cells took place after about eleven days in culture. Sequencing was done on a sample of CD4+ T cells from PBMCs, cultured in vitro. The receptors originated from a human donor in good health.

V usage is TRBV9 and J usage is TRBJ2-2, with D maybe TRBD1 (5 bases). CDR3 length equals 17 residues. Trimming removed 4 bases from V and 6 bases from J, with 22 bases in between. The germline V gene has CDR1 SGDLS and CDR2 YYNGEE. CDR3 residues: CASSSRTAGRGAGELFF. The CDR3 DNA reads TGTGCCAGCAGCTCAAGGACGGCAGGGCGTGGAGCCGGGGAGCTGTTTTTT.

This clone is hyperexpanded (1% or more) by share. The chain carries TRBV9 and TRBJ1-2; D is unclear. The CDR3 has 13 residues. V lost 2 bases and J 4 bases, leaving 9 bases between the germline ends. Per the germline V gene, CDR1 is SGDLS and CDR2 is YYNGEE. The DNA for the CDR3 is TGTGCCAGCAGCGTCGACGGTCCCTATGGCTACACCTTC. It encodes CASSVDGPYGYTF.

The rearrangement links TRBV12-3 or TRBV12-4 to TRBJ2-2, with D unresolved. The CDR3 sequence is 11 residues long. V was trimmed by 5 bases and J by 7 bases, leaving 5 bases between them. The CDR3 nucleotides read TGTGCCAGCAGTCGGATCGGGGAGCTGTTTTTT. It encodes CASSRIGELFF.

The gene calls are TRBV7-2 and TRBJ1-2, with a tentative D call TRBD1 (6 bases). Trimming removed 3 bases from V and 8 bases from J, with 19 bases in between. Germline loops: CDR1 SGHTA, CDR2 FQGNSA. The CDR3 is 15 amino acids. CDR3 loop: CASSFQGTPEEGYTF. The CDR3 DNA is TGTGCCAGCAGCTTTCAGGGGACTCCTGAGGAAGGCTACACCTTC.

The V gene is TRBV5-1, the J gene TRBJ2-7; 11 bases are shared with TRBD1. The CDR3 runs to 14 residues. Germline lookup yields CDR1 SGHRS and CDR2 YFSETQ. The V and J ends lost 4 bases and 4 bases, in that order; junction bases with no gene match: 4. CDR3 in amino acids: CASSGQGAIYEQYF. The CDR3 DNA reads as TGCGCCAGCAGCGGACAGGGGGCGATTTACGAGCAGTACTTC. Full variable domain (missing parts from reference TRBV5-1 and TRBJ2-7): KAGVTQTPRYLIKTRGQQVTLSCSPISGHRSVSWYQQTPGQGLQFLFEYFSETQRNKGNFPGRFSGRQFSNSRSEMNVSTLELGDSALYLCASSGQGAIYEQYFGPGTRLTVT.

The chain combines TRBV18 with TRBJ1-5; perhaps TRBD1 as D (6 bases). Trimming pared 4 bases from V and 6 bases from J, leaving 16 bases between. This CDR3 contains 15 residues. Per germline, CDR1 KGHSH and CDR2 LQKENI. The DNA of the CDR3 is TGTGCCAGCTCACTGTCGAGGGGGGAAGGTCAGCCCCAGCATTTT. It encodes CASSLSRGEGQPQHF.

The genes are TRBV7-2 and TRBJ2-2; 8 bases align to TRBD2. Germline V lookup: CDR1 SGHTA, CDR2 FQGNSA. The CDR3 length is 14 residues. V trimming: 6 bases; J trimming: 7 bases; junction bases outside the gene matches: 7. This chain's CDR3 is CASRIGGADGELFF. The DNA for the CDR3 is TGTGCCAGCAGGATCGGGGGGGCCGACGGGGAGCTGTTTTTT.

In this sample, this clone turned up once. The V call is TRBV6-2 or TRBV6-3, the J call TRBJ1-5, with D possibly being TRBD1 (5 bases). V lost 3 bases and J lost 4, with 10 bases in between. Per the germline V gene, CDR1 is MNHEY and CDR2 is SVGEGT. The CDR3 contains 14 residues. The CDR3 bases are TGTGCCAGCAGTTATATGCAGGGAAATCAGCCCCAGCATTTT. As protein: CASSYMQGNQPQHF.

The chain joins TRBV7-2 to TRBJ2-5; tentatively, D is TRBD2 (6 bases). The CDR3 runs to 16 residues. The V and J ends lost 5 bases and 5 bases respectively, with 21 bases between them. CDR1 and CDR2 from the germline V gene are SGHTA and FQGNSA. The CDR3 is CASSPSRGSFLETQYF. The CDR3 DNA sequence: TGTGCCAGCAGCCCCTCGCGGGGTAGCTTCTTGGAGACCCAGTACTTC.

CDR3 residues: CSVAGQGNTEAFF. The CDR3 DNA reads as TGCAGCGTGGCTGGACAGGGGAACACTGAAGCTTTCTTT. The chain joins TRBV29-1 to TRBJ1-1; 8 bases fit TRBD1. The V and J ends lost 6 bases and 1 base, in that order; junction bases with no gene match: 4. The germline CDR1 and CDR2 sequences are SQVTM and ANQGSEA. This CDR3 region has 13 residues.

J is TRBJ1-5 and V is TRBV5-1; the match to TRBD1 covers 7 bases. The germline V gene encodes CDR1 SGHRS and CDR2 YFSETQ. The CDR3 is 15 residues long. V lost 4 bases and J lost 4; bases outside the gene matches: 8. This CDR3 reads CASSISDRLNQPQHF. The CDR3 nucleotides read TGCGCCAGCAGCATTTCGGACAGGTTGAATCAGCCCCAGCATTTT.

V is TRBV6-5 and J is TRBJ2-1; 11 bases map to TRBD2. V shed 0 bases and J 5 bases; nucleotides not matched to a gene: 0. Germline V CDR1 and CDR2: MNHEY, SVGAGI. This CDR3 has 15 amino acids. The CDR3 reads CASSYSLAGDNEQFF. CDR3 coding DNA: TGTGCCAGCAGTTACTCACTAGCGGGGGACAATGAGCAGTTCTTC.

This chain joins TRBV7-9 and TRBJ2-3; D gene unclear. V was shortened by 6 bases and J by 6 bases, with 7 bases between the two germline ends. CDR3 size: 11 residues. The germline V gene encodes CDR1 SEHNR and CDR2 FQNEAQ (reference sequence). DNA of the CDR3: TGTGCCAGCAGGGCGCAGGATACGCAGTATTTT. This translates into CASRAQDTQYF.

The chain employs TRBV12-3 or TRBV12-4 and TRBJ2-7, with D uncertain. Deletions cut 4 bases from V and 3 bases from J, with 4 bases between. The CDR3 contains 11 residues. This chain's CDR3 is CASSSYYEQYF. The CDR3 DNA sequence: TGTGCCAGCAGTTCATACTACGAGCAGTACTTC.

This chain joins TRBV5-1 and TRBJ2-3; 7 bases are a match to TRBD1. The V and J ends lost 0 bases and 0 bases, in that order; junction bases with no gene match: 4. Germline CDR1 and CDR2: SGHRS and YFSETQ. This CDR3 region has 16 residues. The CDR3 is CASSLDRGTSTDTQYF. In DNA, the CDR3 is TGCGCCAGCAGCTTGGACAGGGGCACTAGCACAGATACGCAGTATTTT.

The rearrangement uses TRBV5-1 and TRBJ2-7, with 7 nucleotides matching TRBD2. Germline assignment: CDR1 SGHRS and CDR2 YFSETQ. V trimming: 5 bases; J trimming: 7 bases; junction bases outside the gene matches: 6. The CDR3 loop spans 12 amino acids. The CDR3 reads CASSRPGGEQYF. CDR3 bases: TGCGCCAGCAGTCGCCCCGGGGGGGAGCAGTACTTC.

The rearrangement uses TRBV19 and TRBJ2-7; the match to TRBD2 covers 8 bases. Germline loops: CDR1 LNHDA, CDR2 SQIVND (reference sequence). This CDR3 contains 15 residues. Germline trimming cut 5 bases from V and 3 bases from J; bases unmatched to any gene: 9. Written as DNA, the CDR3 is TGTGCCAGTAGTCCCCGGACCAGCGGGGGCTACGAGCAGTACTTC. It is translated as CASSPRTSGGYEQYF.

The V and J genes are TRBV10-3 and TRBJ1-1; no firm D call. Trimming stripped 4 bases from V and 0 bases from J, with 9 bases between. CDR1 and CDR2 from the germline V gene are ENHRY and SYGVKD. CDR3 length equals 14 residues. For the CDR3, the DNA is TGTGCCATCAGTGTCGGAGGTGTGAACACTGAAGCTTTCTTT. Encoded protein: CAISVGGVNTEAFF.